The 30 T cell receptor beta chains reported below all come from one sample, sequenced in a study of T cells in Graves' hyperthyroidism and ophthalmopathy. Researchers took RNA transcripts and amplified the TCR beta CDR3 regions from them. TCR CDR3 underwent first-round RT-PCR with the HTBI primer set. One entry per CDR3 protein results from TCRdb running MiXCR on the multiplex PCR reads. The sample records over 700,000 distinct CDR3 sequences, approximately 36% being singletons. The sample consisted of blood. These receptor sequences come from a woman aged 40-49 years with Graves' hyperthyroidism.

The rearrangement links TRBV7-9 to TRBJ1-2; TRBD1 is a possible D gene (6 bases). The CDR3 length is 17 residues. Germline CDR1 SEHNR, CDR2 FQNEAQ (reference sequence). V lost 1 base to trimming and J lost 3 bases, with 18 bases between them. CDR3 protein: CASSLVGDNSLYYGYTF. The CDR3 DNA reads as TGTGCCAGCAGCTTAGTGGGGGACAACAGCTTATACTATGGCTACACCTTC.

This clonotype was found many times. The CDR3, as DNA: TGTGCCAGTAGCCAAGACCCGAGGAACACTGAAGCTTTCTTT. It encodes CASSQDPRNTEAFF. The J gene is TRBJ1-1, the V gene TRBV19; D uncertain. The V gene's germline CDR1 is LNHDA and CDR2 SQIVND (reference sequence). Trimming cost V 6 bases and J 1 base, with 12 bases left between them. The CDR3 is 14 residues long.

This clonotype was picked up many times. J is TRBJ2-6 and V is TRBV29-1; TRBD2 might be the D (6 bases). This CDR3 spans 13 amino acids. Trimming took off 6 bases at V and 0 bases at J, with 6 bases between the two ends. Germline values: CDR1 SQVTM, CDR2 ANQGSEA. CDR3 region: CSVEGSGANVLTF. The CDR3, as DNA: TGCAGCGTGGAGGGCTCTGGGGCCAACGTCCTGACTTTC.

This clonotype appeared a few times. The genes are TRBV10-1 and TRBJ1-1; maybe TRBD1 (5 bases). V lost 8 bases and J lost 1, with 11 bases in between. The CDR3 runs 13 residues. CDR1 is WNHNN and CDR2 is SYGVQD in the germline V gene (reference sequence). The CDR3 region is CASGGGKNTEAFF. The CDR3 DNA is TGCGCCAGCGGGGGGGGGAAGAACACTGAAGCTTTCTTT.

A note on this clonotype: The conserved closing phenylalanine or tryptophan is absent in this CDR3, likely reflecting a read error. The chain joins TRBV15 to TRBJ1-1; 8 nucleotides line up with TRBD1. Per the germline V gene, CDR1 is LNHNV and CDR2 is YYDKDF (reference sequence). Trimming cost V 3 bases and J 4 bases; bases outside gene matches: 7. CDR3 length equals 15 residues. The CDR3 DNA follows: TGTGCCACCAGCAGCTCCAGGGGGCTCGGCACTGAAGCTTTCCTT. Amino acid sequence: CATSSSRGLGTEAFL.

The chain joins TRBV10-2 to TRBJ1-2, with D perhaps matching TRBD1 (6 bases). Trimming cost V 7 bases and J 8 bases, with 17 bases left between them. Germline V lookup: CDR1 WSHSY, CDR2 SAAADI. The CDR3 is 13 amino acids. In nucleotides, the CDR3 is TGCGCCAGCACCCCGGGACAATGGTGGGGCTACACCTTC. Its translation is CASTPGQWWGYTF.

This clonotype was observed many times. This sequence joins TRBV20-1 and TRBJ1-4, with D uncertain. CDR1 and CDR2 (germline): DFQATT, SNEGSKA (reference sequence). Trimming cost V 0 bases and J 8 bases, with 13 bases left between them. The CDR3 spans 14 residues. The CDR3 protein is CSARDLRVGEKLFF. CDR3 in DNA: TGCAGTGCTAGAGATCTACGAGTAGGAGAAAAACTGTTTTTT.

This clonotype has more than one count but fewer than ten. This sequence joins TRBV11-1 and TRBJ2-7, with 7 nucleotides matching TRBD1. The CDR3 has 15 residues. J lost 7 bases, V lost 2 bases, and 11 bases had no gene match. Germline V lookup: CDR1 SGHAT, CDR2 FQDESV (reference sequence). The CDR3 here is CASSLLPQGTDEQYF. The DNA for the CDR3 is TGTGCCAGCAGCTTACTACCACAGGGGACAGATGAGCAGTACTTC.

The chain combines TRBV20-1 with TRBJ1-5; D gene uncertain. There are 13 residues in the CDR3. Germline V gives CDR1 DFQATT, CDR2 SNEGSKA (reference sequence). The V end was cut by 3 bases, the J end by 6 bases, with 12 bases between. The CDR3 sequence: CSASSLPAQPQHF. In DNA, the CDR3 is TGCAGTGCTAGCTCACTCCCGGCTCAGCCCCAGCATTTT.

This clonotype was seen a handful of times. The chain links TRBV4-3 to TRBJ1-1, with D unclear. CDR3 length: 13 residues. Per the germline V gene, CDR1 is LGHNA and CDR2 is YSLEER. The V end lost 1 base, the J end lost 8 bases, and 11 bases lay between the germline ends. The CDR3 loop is CASSQVPQSEAFF. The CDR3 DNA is TGCGCCAGCAGCCAAGTCCCACAGTCCGAAGCTTTCTTT.

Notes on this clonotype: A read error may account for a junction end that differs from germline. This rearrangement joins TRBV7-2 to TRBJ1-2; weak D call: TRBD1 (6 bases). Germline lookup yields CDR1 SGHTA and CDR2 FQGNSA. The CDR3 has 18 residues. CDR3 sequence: CASSLSGGSGGERKGYTF. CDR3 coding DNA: TGTGCCAGCAGCTTATCGGGGGGCTCCGGGGGGGAGAGGAAAGGCTATACCTTC.

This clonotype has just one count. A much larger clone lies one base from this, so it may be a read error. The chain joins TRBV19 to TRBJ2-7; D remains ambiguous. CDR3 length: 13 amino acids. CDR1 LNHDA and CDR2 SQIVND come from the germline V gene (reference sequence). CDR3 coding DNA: TGTGCCAGTCGCCGATCAGGAACCTACGGGCAGTACTTC. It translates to CASRRSGTYGQYF.

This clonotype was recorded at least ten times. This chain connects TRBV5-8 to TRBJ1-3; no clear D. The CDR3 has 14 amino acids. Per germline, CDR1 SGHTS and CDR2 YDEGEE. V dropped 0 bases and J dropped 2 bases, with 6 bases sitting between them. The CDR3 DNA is TGTGCCAGCAGCTTGGACCAGGCTGGAAACACCATATATTTT. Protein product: CASSLDQAGNTIYF.

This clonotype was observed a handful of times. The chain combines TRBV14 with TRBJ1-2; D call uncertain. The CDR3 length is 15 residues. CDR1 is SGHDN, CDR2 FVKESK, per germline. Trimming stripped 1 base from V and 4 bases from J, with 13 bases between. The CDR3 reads CASSQVSLGSYGYTF. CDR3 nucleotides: TGTGCCAGCAGCCAAGTTTCGCTGGGGAGCTATGGCTACACCTTC.

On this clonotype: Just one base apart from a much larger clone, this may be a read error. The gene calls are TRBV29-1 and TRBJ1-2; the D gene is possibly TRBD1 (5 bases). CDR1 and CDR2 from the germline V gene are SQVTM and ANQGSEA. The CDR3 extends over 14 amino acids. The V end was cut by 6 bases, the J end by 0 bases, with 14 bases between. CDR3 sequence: CSVGTAVTNYGYTF. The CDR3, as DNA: TGCAGCGTGGGGACTGCTGTCACTAACTATGGCTACACCTTC.

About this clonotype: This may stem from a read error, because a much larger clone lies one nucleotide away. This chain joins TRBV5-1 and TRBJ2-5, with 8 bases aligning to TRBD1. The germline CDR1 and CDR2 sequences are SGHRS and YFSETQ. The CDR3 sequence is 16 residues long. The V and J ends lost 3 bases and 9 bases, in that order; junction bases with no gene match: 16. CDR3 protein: CASSSGDRGQGEAQYF. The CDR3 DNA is TGCGCCAGCAGCTCAGGTGACAGGGGCCAGGGGGAGGCCCAGTACTTC.

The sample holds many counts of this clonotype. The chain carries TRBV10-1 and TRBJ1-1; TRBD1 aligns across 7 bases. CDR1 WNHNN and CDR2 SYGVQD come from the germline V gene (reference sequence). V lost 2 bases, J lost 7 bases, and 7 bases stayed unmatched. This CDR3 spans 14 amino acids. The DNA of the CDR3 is TGCGCCAGCAGTGAGAGGGTCGACAGGGATGAAGCTTTCTTT. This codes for CASSERVDRDEAFF.

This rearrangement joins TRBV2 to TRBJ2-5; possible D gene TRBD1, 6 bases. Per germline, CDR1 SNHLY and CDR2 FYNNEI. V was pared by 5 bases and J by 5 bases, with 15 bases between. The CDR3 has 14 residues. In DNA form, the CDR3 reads TGTGCCAGCAGTTCGAGGGGGAGAATGGAGACCCAGTACTTC. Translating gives CASSSRGRMETQYF.

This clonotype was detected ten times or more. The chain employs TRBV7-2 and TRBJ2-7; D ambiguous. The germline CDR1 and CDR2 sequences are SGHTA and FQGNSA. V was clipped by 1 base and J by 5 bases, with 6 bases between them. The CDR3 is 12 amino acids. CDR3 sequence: CASSLGANEQYF. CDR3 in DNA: TGTGCCAGCAGCTTAGGGGCAAACGAGCAGTACTTC. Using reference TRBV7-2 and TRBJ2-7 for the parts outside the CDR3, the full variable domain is GAGVSQSPSNKVTEKGKDVELRCDPISGHTALYWYRQSLGQGLEFLIYFQGNSAPDKSGLPSDRFSAERTGGSVSTLTIQRTQQEDSAVYLCASSLGANEQYFGPGTRLTVT.

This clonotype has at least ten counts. CDR3: CASRDRINTGELFF. Written as DNA, the CDR3 is TGTGCCAGCAGGGATAGAATCAACACCGGGGAGCTGTTTTTT. The chain is built from TRBV2 and TRBJ2-2, with D uncertain. The V and J ends lost 6 bases and 2 bases respectively, with 10 bases between them. There are 14 residues in the CDR3. In germline, CDR1 is SNHLY, CDR2 FYNNEI. Looking up the rest from reference TRBV2 and TRBJ2-2 gives the full variable domain: EPEVTQTPSHQVTQMGQEVILRCVPISNHLYFYWYRQILGQKVEFLVSFYNNEISEKSEIFDDQFSVERPDGSNFTLKIRSTKLEDSAMYFCASRDRINTGELFFGEGSRLTVL.

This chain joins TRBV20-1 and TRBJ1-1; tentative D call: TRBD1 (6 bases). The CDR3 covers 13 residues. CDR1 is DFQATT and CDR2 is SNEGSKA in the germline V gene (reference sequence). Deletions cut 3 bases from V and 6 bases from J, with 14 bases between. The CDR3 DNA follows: TGCAGTGCTAGTTCGGGGGGCGGGTCTGAAGCTTTCTTT. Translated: CSASSGGGSEAFF.

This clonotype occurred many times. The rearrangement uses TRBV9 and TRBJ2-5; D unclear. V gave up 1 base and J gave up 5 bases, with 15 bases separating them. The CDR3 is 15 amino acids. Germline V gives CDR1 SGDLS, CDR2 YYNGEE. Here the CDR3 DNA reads TGTGCCAGCAGCGTAAGCAGGTCCTCGCTGGAGACCCAGTACTTC. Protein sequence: CASSVSRSSLETQYF.

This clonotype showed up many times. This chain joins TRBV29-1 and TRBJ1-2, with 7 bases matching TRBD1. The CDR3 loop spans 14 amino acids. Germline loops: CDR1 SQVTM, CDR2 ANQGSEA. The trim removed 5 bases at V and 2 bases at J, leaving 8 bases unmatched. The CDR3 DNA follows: TGCAGCGTTCTCCCGGGACAGATCAACTATGGCTACACCTTC. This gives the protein CSVLPGQINYGYTF.

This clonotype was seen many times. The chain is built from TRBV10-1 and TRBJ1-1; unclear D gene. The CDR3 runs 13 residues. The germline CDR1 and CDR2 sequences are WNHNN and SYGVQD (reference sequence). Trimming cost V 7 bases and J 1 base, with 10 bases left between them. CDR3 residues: CASKSDWNTEAFF. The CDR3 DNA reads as TGCGCCAGCAAGTCTGATTGGAACACTGAAGCTTTCTTT.

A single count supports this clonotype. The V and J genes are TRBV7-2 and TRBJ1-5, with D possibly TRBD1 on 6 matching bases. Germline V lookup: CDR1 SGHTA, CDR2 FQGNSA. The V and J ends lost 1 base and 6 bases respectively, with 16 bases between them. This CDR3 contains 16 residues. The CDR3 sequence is CASSLGTGTTGQPQHF. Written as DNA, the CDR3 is TGTGCCAGCAGCTTAGGAACAGGGACAACGGGTCAGCCCCAGCATTTT.

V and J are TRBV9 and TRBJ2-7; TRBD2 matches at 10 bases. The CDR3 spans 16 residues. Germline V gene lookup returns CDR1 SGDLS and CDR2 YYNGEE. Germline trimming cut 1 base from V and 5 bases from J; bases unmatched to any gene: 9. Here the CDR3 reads CASSVTSGIIIDEQYF. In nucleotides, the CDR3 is TGTGCCAGCAGCGTAACTAGCGGGATAATTATCGACGAGCAGTACTTC.

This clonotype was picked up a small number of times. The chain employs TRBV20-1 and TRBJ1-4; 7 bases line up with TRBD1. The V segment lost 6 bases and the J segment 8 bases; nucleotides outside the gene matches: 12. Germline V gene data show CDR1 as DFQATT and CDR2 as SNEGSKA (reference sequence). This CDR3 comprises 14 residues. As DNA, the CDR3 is TGCAGTGCCACTCCGGGACAGTGGCCGGAAAAACTGTTTTTT. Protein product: CSATPGQWPEKLFF.

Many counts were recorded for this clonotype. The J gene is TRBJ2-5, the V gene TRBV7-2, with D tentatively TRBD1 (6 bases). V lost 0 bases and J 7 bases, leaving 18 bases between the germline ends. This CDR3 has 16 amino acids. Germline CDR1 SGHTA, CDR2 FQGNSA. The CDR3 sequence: CASSLAPANQGGTQYF. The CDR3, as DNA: TGTGCCAGCAGCTTAGCCCCGGCCAACCAAGGGGGGACCCAGTACTTC.

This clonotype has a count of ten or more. For the CDR3, the DNA is TGCGCCAGCAGCCAAGATCGGGGACGGACGAACACCGGGGAGCTGTTTTTT. Residues: CASSQDRGRTNTGELFF. V is TRBV4-1 and J is TRBJ2-2; TRBD1 or TRBD2 may be the D gene (5 bases each). This CDR3 spans 17 amino acids. Germline V lookup: CDR1 MGHRA, CDR2 YSYEKL. The V end was cut by 0 bases, the J end by 0 bases, with 11 bases between.

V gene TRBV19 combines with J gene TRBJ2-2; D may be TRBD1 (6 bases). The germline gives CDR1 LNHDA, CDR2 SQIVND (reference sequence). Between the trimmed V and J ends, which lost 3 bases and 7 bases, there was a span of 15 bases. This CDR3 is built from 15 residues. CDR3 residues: CASSIQAQDSGELFF. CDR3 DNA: TGTGCCAGTAGTATTCAGGCCCAGGACAGCGGGGAGCTGTTTTTT.